The 13 T cell receptor beta chains presented below share a single source sample, sequenced in a study of T cells expressing NK-cell markers. From its re-call of the 5' RACE reads, TCRdb lists each CDR3 protein once, without DNA. This sample's table has about 450,000 distinct CDR3 sequences. The sample was blood T cells: a sorted CD56 or NKG2C T cell subset, CD4+ or CD8+ T cells, or bulk PBMC T cells (not recorded which). These receptors all come from a woman aged 18 to 75 in good health.

The chain joins TRBV7-2 to TRBJ1-1. The CDR3 is made up of 14 amino acids. Germline V lookup: CDR1 SGHTA, CDR2 FQGNSA. The CDR3 loop reads CASSFTLADTEAFF.

This chain connects TRBV12-3 or TRBV12-4 to TRBJ1-5; with no DNA, the TCRdb D assignment of TRBD1 cannot be verified. The CDR3 covers 15 residues. The CDR3 loop reads CASSHMGQSNQPQHF.

V gene TRBV5-1 combines with J gene TRBJ1-2; TCRdb picks TRBD1, but there is no DNA to check that call. CDR3 length: 14 amino acids. Looked up from germline, CDR1 is SGHRS and CDR2 is YFSETQ. This CDR3 reads CASNSGDSGYGYTF.

The gene calls are TRBV4-3 and TRBJ2-3; the TCRdb call, TRBD1, lacks DNA for checking. The CDR3 totals 16 residues. From germline, CDR1 is LGHNA and CDR2 YSLEER. The CDR3: CASSPRTVPSTDTQYF.

The chain employs TRBV20-1 and TRBJ2-1; there is no DNA to check the TCRdb D call of TRBD1. CDR3 length: 13 residues. Per the germline V gene, CDR1 is DFQATT and CDR2 is SNEGSKA (reference sequence). This chain's CDR3 is CSATGQTYNEQFF.

The chain links TRBV7-8 to TRBJ2-5; TCRdb reports TRBD2, a call that lacks DNA to check it against. Germline V lookup: CDR1 SGHVS, CDR2 FQNEAQ. This CDR3 comprises 16 residues. Here the CDR3 reads CASSLEAGGYQETQYF.

The chain has TRBV30 and TRBJ2-7. CDR3 length: 14 amino acids. Germline CDR1 and CDR2: GTSNPN and SVGIG (reference sequence). The CDR3 loop is CAWNKGTISYEQYF.

The genes are TRBV5-1 and TRBJ2-5. In germline, CDR1 is SGHRS, CDR2 YFSETQ. This CDR3 region has 15 residues. The CDR3 sequence: CASSLTWGSGETQYF.

This sequence joins TRBV6-2 or TRBV6-3 and TRBJ1-4; there is no DNA to check the TCRdb D call of TRBD1. The germline V gene encodes CDR1 MNHEY and CDR2 SVGEGT. The CDR3 is made up of 11 amino acids. CDR3 protein: CASSSGHLGFF.

J is TRBJ2-5 and V is TRBV28; as DNA is missing, the TRBD2 call by TCRdb cannot be tested. The CDR3 extends over 13 amino acids. Germline CDR1 is MDHEN and CDR2 is SYDVKM. CDR3 sequence: CASSSREGETHYF. Supplemented by reference TRBV28 and TRBJ2-5, the full variable domain reads DVKVTQSSRYLVKRTGEKVFLECVQDMDHENMFWYRQDPGLGLRLIYFSYDVKMKEKGDIPEGYSVSREKKERFSLILESASTNQTSMYLCASSSREGETHYFGPGTRLLVL.

CDR3 sequence reads: CAISEGQDENTEAFF. V and J are TRBV10-3 and TRBJ1-1. Germline CDR1 reads ENHRY; CDR2 reads SYGVKD. The CDR3 runs 15 residues.

This chain links TRBV5-6 with TRBJ2-2; TCRdb calls TRBD2, which cannot be checked without DNA. CDR1 and CDR2 from the germline V gene are SGHDT and YYEEEE. This CDR3 is 12 amino acids long. The CDR3 region is CASSFPRGELFF. Drawing the rest from reference TRBV5-6 and TRBJ2-2, the complete variable domain is DAGVTQSPTHLIKTRGQQVTLRCSPKSGHDTVSWYQQALGQGPQFIFQYYEEEERQRGNFPDRFSGHQFPNYSSELNVNALLLGDSALYLCASSFPRGELFFGEGSRLTVL.

This chain connects TRBV30 to TRBJ2-1. This CDR3 region has 12 residues. Germline-derived CDR1 and CDR2 are GTSNPN and SVGIG (reference sequence). The CDR3 sequence: CAWSPTLRRQFF. The entire variable domain, with the rest obtained from reference TRBV30 and TRBJ2-1, is as follows: SQTIHQWPATLVQPVGSPLSLECTVEGTSNPNLYWYRQAAGRGLQLLFYSVGIGQISSEVPQNLSASRPQDRQFILSSKKLLLSDSGFYLCAWSPTLRRQFFGPGTRLTVL.